This T cell receptor beta chain was observed in a study of blood T cells in healthy people across ages. Findings of the study overall: There were more naive CD4+ cells and higher diversity in long-lived donors than in aged donors.

About this clonotype: The antigen is undetermined.

A J-beta primer mix and a sample-barcoded 5' primer were used in a second PCR of about 7 to 12 cycles. MiXCR, applied by TCRdb to the 5' RACE reads, yields one record per CDR3 protein. The sample has roughly 1.9 million distinct CDR3 sequences; 35% to 50% are singletons. V dropped 0 bases and J dropped 6 bases, with 12 bases sitting between them. CDR1 and CDR2 from the germline V gene are SGHRS and YFSETQ. This CDR3 is 14 amino acids long. V usage is TRBV5-1 and J usage is TRBJ1-1; tentative D call: TRBD1 (5 bases). Sequences were obtained from blood. This TCR came from a human donor in good health. The CDR3 protein is CASSLGGDSAEAFF. Written as DNA, the CDR3 is TGCGCCAGCAGCTTGGGGGGCGATAGCGCTGAAGCTTTCTTT.